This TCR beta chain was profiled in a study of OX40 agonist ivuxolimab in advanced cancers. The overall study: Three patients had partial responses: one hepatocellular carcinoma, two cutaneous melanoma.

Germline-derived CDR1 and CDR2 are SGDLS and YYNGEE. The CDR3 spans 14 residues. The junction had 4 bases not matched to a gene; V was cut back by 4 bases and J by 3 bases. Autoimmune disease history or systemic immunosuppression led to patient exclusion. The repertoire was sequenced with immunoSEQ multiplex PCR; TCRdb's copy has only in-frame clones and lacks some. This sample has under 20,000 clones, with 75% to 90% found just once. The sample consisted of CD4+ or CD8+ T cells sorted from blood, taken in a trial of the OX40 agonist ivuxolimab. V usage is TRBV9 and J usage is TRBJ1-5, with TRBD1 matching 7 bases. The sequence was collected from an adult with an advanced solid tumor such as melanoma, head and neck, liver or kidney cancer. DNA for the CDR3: TGTGCCAGCAGCCAGGGGGGGGTCAATCAGCCCCAGCATTTT. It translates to CASSQGGVNQPQHF.